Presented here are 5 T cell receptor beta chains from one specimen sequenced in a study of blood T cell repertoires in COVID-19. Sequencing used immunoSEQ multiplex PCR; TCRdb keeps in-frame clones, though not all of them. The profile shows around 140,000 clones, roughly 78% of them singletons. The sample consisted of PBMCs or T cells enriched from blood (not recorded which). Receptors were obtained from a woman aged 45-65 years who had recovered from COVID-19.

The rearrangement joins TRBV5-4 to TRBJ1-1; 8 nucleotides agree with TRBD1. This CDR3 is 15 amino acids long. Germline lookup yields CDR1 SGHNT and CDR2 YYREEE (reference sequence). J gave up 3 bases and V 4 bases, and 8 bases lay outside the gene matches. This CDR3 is CASSRPDRVDTEAFF. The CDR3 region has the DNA TGTGCCAGCAGCCGTCCGGACAGGGTAGACACTGAAGCTTTCTTT.

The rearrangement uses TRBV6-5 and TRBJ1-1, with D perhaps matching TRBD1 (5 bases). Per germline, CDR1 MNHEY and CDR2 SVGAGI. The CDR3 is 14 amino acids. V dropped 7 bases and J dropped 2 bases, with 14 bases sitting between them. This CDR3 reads CASTRTTHNTEAFF. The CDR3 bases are TGTGCCAGCACCCGGACAACTCATAACACTGAAGCTTTCTTT.

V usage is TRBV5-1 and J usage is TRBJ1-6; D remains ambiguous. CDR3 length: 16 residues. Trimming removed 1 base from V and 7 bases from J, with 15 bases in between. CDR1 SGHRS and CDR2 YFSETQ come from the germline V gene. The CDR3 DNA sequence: TGCGCCAGCAGCTTGACCCTCGGACGGGGAAATTCACCCCTCCACTTT. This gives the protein CASSLTLGRGNSPLHF.

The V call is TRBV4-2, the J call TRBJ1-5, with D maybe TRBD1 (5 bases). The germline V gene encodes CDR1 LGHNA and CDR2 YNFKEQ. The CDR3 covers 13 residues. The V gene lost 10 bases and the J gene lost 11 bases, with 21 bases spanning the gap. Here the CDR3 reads CATREAAGQAQHF. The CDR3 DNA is TGTGCCACCCGCGAGGCGGCAGGGCAGGCCCAGCATTTT.

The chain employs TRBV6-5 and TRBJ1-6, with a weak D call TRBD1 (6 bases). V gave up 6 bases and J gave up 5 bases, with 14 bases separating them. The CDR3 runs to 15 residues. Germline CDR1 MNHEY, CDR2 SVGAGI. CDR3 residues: CASRFRQDHNSPLHF. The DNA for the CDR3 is TGTGCCAGCAGGTTCCGACAGGACCATAATTCACCCCTCCACTTT.